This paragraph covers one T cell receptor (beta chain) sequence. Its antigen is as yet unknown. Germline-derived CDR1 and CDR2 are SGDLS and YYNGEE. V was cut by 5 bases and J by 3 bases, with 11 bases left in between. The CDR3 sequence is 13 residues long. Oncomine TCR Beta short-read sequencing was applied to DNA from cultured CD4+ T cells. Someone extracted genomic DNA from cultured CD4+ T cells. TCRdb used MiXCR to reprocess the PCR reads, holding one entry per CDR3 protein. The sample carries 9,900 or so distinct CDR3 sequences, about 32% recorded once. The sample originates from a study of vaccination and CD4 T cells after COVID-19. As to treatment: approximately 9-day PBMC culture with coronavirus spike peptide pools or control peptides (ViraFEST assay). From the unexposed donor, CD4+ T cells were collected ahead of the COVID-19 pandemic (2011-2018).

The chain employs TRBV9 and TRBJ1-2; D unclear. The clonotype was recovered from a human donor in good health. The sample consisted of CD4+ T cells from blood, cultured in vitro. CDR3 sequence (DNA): TGTGCCAGCAGTTCCAAGCGGGACTATGGCTACACCTTC. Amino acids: CASSSKRDYGYTF.